These T cell receptor beta chains were read from a single sample in a study of T cells in Graves' hyperthyroidism and ophthalmopathy. TCRdb re-called the multiplex PCR reads with MiXCR, one entry per CDR3 protein. The table lists nearly 750,000 distinct CDR3 sequences, about a third of them singletons, with around 30% in the top ten. Sequencing input: blood. These receptors all stem from a woman aged 40-49 years with Graves' hyperthyroidism. CDR3s include the opening cysteine and the closing phenylalanine or tryptophan. A D gene is named only where the DNA matches it firmly. Rows may omit the clone size; those that give it use once, few, many or a size class.

size | D | J | length | V | CDR3 | DNA
many | - | TRBJ1-2 | 15 | TRBV24-1 | CATSDFSAGPDGYTF | TGTGCCACCAGTGATTTTTCGGCAGGGCCCGATGGCTACACCTTC
- | - | TRBJ1-1 | 13 | TRBV13 | CASNGLTGTEAFF | TGTGCCAGCAATGGCCTTACAGGGACTGAAGCTTTCTTT
- | - | TRBJ1-2 | 12 | TRBV2 | CASGGVNYGYTF | TGTGCCAGCGGGGGAGTCAACTATGGCTACACCTTC
many | - | TRBJ1-1 | 14 | TRBV5-1 | CASSLKDRNTEAFF | TGCGCCAGCAGCTTGAAAGACAGGAACACTGAAGCTTTCTTT
many | TRBD1 | TRBJ1-1 | 16 | TRBV14 | CASSPGQGRRETEAFF | TGTGCCAGCAGCCCGGGACAGGGTAGGCGTGAGACTGAAGCTTTCTTT
- | TRBD1 | TRBJ1-5 | 14 | TRBV6-4 | CAIQSGQGDQPQHF | TGTGCCATTCAATCAGGACAGGGTGATCAGCCCCAGCATTTT
- | TRBD1 | TRBJ2-7 | 15 | TRBV5-5 | CASSNPGTAAYEQYF | TGTGCCAGCTCCAACCCCGGGACAGCGGCCTACGAGCAGTACTTC
few | - | TRBJ2-7 | 13 | TRBV12-3/TRBV12-4 | CASGWDATYEQYF | TGTGCCAGCGGTTGGGACGCTACCTACGAGCAGTACTTC
few | - | TRBJ2-7 | 12 | TRBV20-1 | CSAWGQGHEQYF | TGCAGTGCTTGGGGGCAGGGTCACGAGCAGTACTTC
few | TRBD1 | TRBJ1-1 | 15 | TRBV6-6 | CASRRGTGLRAEAFF | TGTGCCAGCAGGCGGGGGACAGGTCTCCGCGCTGAAGCTTTCTTT
many | - | TRBJ1-1 | 14 | TRBV29-1 | CSVERGRGASEAFF | TGCAGCGTTGAAAGAGGCCGTGGGGCCTCTGAAGCTTTCTTT
- | - | TRBJ2-6 | 17 | TRBV12-3/TRBV12-4 | CASSLETKSSGANVLTF | TGTGCCAGCAGTTTGGAGACCAAGAGCTCTGGGGCCAACGTCCTGACTTTC
many | - | TRBJ2-7 | 13 | TRBV7-2 | CASSPGRAYEQYF | TGTGCCAGCAGCCCGGGCCGGGCCTACGAGCAGTACTTC
- | - | TRBJ1-1 | 14 | TRBV25-1 | CASSARGGSTEAFF | TGTGCCAGCAGTGCTAGAGGAGGGTCGACTGAAGCTTTCTTT
- | - | TRBJ2-5 | 15 | TRBV7-2 | CASSMRGTVQETQYF | TGTGCCAGCAGCATGAGAGGGACGGTACAAGAGACCCAGTACTTC
many | TRBD1 | TRBJ1-2 | 13 | TRBV20-1 | CSAPGQGNYGYTF | TGCAGTGCTCCTGGACAGGGGAACTATGGCTACACCTTC
- | TRBD1 | TRBJ2-5 | 12 | TRBV2 | CASVRGRETQYF | TGTGCCAGTGTGAGGGGGCGAGAGACCCAGTACTTC
- | - | TRBJ1-1 | 13 | TRBV20-1 | CSAYKGMNTEAFF | TGCAGTGCCTACAAGGGGATGAACACTGAAGCTTTCTTT
- | - | TRBJ2-1 | 14 | TRBV2 | CASTLGVSYNEQFF | TGTGCCAGCACCCTGGGGGTTTCCTACAATGAGCAGTTCTTC
few | TRBD1 | TRBJ1-2 | 17 | TRBV20-1 | CSASGSYGQGAFGGYTF | TGCAGTGCTAGCGGCTCGTACGGACAGGGGGCTTTCGGGGGCTACACCTTC
many | TRBD1 | TRBJ2-5 | 14 | TRBV20-1 | CSARGDRGSETQYF | TGCAGTGCTAGGGGAGACAGGGGGAGCGAGACCCAGTACTTC
many | - | TRBJ2-2 | 14 | TRBV6-2/TRBV6-3 | CASGGPFWGGELFF | TGTGCCAGCGGTGGGCCCTTCTGGGGCGGGGAGCTGTTTTTT
few | TRBD2 | TRBJ2-7 | 14 | TRBV7-9 | CASSPSQTSGTPTF | TGTGCCAGCAGCCCTTCCCAGACTAGCGGGACTCCGACCTTC
- | - | TRBJ2-7 | 15 | TRBV6-2/TRBV6-3 | CASMSFGGVGYEQYF | TGTGCCAGCATGAGCTTTGGAGGGGTCGGATACGAGCAGTACTTC
- | - | TRBJ1-5 | 14 | TRBV2 | CASNDRYSNQPQHF | TGTGCCAGCAATGACAGATATAGCAATCAGCCCCAGCATTTT
- | - | TRBJ1-2 | 14 | TRBV6-6 | CASSRDRTSDGYTF | TGTGCCAGCAGCCGGGATAGGACAAGCGACGGCTACACCTTC
- | TRBD1 | TRBJ1-2 | 12 | TRBV20-1 | CSAKQGADGHTF | TGCAGTGCCAAACAGGGGGCGGATGGCCACACCTTC
few | TRBD2 | TRBJ2-5 | 16 | TRBV7-8 | CASSPRLAAIQETQYF | TGTGCCAGCAGCCCCCGGCTAGCGGCCATTCAAGAGACCCAGTACTTC
- | - | TRBJ2-5 | 13 | TRBV7-2 | CASSQQGSGTQYF | TGTGCCAGCAGTCAACAGGGATCGGGGACCCAGTACTTC
- | - | TRBJ2-3 | 13 | TRBV7-9 | CASSLRVADTQYF | TGTGCCAGCAGCTTAAGGGTCGCAGATACGCAGTATTTT
- | - | TRBJ2-7 | 18 | TRBV7-9 | CASSLRGGLQGPPYEQYF | TGTGCCAGCAGTTTAAGGGGGGGGCTCCAGGGACCTCCCTACGAGCAGTACTTC
- | - | TRBJ2-3 | 12 | TRBV12-3/TRBV12-4 | CASFDPSYAQYF | TGTGCCAGCTTTGACCCGTCTTACGCGCAGTATTTT
- | - | TRBJ2-5 | 14 | TRBV2 | CASSALQRRETQYF | TGTGCCAGCAGTGCCTTGCAGCGAAGAGAGACCCAGTACTTC
- | - | TRBJ2-7 | 13 | TRBV29-1 | CSVEFPGYNEQYF | TGCAGCGTTGAGTTTCCGGGGTACAATGAGCAGTACTTC
few | - | TRBJ2-7 | 12 | TRBV11-2 | CASSSGDYEQYF | TGTGCCAGCAGCTCAGGAGATTACGAGCAGTACTTC
many | - | TRBJ1-2 | 13 | TRBV7-2 | CASSSGEGYGYTF | TGTGCCAGCAGCTCCGGGGAAGGCTATGGCTACACCTTC
few | - | TRBJ1-3 | 16 | TRBV7-2 | CASSLSTLGSGNTIYF | TGTGCCAGCAGCCTGTCTACTCTGGGCTCTGGAAACACCATATATTTT
- | TRBD1 | TRBJ1-3 | 15 | TRBV7-2 | CASSSPGQGVSTIYF | TGTGCCAGCAGCTCACCGGGACAGGGGGTTTCGACCATATATTTT
- | - | TRBJ1-2 | 11 | TRBV28 | CASSYGSGYTF | TGTGCCAGCAGTTATGGGAGCGGCTACACCTTC
few | TRBD1 | TRBJ1-1 | 12 | TRBV12-3/TRBV12-4 | CATRGLETEAFF | TGTGCCACCAGGGGGCTAGAGACTGAAGCTTTCTTT
many | TRBD1 | TRBJ1-1 | 13 | TRBV19 | CASGNRGSTEAFF | TGTGCCAGTGGGAACAGGGGTTCCACTGAAGCTTTCTTT
many | - | TRBJ1-5 | 13 | TRBV10-2 | CASSEGGNQPQHF | TGCGCCAGCAGTGAAGGAGGTAATCAGCCCCAGCATTTT
few | TRBD2 | TRBJ2-5 | 13 | TRBV12-3/TRBV12-4 | CASKPGTKETQYF | TGTGCCAGCAAACCCGGGACTAAAGAGACCCAGTACTTC
few | - | TRBJ1-2 | 13 | TRBV28 | CASSFGRAAGYTF | TGTGCCAGCAGTTTCGGCAGAGCGGCTGGCTACACCTTC
- | TRBD1 | TRBJ1-1 | 15 | TRBV7-8 | CASSLSPGGYTGAFF | TGTGCCAGCAGCTTATCCCCAGGGGGCTACACTGGAGCTTTCTTT
few | TRBD1 | TRBJ1-2 | 11 | TRBV19 | CAGQGPYGYTF | TGTGCGGGACAGGGGCCTTATGGCTACACCTTC
- | - | TRBJ1-4 | 13 | TRBV12-3/TRBV12-4 | CASSRIVEEKLFF | TGTGCCAGCAGCCGGATAGTAGAGGAAAAACTGTTTTTT
many | - | TRBJ1-5 | 12 | TRBV10-3 | CATRESDGAQHF | TGTGCCACCCGGGAATCTGATGGGGCCCAGCATTTT
- | - | TRBJ1-2 | 13 | TRBV12-3/TRBV12-4 | CASSFSGNYGYTF | TGTGCCAGCAGTTTTAGCGGGAACTATGGCTACACCTTC
many | - | TRBJ1-1 | 13 | TRBV15 | CATSRDRNYEAFF | TGTGCCACCAGCAGAGATCGTAATTATGAAGCTTTCTTT
few | - | TRBJ2-7 | 16 | TRBV7-2 | CASSPVSGMGPYEQYF | TGTGCCAGCAGCCCGGTATCGGGGATGGGACCCTACGAGCAGTACTTC